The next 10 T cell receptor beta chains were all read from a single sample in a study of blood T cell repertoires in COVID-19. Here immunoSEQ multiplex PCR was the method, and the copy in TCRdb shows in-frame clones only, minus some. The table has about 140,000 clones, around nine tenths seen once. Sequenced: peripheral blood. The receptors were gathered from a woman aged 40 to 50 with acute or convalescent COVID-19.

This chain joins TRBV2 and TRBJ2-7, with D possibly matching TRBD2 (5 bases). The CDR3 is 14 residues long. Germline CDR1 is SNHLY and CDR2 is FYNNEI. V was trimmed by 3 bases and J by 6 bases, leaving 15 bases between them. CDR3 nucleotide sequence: TGTGCCAGCAGTGATCCCGGACTGACAACCGAGCAGTACTTC. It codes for CASSDPGLTTEQYF.

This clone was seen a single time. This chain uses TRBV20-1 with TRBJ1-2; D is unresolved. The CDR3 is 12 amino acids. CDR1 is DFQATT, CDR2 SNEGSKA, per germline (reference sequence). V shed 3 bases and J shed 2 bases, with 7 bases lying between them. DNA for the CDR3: TGCAGTGCTAGTTCGGGGAACTATGGCTACACCTTC. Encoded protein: CSASSGNYGYTF.

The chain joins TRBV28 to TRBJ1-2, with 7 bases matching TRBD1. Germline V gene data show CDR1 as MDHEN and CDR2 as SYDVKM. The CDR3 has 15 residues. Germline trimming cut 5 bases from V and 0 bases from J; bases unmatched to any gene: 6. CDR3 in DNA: TGTGCCAGCAGTCCTCGGGACAGACCTAACTATGGCTACACCTTC. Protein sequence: CASSPRDRPNYGYTF.

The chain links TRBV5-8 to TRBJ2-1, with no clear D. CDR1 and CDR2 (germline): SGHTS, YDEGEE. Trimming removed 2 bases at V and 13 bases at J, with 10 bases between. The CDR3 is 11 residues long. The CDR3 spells CASSFLGSQFF. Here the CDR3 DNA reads TGTGCCAGCAGCTTTCTAGGCTCCCAGTTCTTC.

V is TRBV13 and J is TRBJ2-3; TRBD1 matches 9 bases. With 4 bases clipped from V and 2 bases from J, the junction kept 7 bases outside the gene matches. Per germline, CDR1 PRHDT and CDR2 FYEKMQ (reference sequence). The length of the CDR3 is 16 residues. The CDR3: CASSSGTGRLTDTQYF. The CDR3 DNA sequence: TGTGCCAGCAGCTCGGGGACAGGGAGACTCACAGATACGCAGTATTTT.

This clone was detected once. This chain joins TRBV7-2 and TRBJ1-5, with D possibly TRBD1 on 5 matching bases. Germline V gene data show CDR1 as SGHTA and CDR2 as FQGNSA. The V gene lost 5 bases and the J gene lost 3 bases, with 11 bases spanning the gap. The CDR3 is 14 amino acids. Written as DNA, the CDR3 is TGTGCCAGCAGCCAGACAGCCCACAATCAGCCCCAGCATTTT. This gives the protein CASSQTAHNQPQHF.

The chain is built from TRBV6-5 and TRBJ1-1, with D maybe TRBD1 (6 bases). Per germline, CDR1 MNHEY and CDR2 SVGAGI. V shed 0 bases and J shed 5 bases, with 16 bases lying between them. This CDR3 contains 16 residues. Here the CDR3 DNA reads TGTGCCAGCAGTTACTCGCCCCAGGGGTCGGGAACTGAAGCTTTCTTT. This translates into CASSYSPQGSGTEAFF.

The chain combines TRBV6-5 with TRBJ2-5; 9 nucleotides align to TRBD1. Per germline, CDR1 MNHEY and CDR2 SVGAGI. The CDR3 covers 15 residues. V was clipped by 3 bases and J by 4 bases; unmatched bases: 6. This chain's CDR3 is CASSYWGQGRETQYF. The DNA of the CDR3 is TGTGCCAGCAGTTATTGGGGACAGGGTAGAGAGACCCAGTACTTC.

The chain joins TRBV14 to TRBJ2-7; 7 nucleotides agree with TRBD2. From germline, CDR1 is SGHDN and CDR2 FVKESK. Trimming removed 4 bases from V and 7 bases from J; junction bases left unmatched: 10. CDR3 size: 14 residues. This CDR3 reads CASSPHGRLGEQYF. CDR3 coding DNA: TGTGCCAGCAGCCCCCACGGGAGGCTCGGTGAGCAGTACTTC. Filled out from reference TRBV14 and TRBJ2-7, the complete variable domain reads EAGVTQFPSHSVIEKGQTVTLRCDPISGHDNLYWYRRVMGKEIKFLLHFVKESKQDESGMPNNRFLAERTGGTYSTLKVQPAELEDSGVYFCASSPHGRLGEQYFGPGTRLTVT.

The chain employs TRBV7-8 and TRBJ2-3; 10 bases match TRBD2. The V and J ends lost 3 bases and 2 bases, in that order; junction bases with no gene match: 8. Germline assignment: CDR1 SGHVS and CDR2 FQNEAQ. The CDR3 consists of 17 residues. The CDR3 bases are TGTGCCAGCAGCTTTTCCGGACTAGCGGTCTACACAGATACGCAGTATTTT. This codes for CASSFSGLAVYTDTQYF.